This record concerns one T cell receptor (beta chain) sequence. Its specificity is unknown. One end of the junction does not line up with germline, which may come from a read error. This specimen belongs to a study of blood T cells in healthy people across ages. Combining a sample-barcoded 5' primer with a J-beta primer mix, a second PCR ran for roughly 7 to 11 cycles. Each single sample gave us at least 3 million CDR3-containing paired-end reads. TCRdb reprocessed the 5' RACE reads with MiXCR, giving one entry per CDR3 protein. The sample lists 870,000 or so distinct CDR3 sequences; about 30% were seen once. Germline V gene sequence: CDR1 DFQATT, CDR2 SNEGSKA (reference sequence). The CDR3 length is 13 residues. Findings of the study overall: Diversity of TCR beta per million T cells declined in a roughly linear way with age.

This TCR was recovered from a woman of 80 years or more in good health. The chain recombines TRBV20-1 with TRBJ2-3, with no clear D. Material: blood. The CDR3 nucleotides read TGCAGTGCGAGAGACCCCATTGTAGATACGCAGTATTTT. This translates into CSARDPIVDTQYF.